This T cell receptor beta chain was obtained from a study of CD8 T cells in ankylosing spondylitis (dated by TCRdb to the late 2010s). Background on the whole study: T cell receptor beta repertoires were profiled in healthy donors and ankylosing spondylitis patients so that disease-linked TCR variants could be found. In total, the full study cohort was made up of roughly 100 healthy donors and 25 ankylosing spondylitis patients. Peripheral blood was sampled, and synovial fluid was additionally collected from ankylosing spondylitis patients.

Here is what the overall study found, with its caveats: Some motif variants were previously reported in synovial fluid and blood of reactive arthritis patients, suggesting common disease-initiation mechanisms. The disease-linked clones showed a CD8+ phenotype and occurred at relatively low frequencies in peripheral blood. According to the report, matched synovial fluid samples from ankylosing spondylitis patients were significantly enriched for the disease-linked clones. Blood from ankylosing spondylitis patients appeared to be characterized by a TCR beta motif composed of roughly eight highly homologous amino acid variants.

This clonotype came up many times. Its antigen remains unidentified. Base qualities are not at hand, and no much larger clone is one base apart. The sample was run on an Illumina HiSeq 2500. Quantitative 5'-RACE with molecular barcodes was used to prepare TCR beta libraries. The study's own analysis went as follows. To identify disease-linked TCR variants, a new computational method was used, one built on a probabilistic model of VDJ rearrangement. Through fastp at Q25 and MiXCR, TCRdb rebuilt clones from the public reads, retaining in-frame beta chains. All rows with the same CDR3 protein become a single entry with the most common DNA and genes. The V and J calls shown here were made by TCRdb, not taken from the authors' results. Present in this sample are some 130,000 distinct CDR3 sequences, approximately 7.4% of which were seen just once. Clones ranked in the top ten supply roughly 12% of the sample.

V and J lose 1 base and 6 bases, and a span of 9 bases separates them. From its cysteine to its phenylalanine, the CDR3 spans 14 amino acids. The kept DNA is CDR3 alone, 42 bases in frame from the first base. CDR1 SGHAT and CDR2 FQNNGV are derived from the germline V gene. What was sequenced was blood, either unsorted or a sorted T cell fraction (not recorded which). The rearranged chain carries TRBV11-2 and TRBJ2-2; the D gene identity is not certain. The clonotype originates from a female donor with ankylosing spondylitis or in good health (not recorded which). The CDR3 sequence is CASSLGVIAGELFF. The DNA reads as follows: TGTGCCAGCAGCTTAGGAGTGATCGCCGGGGAGCTGTTTTTT.